Each of the 4 T cell receptor beta chains below was sequenced from the same sample in a study of T cell repertoires in cytomegalovirus infection. TCRdb fed the reads into MiXCR, producing one record per CDR3 protein. The sample has around 78,000 distinct CDR3 sequences; about 24% are singletons. These TCRs' antigens remain unknown. The sequencing here drew on CD8+ T cells from cultured PBMCs, taken from culture after CMV antigen stimulation. The receptors derive from a human donor in good health (CMV status not recorded). Some clones in this sample may be carry-over from other donors' samples.

This clonotype was counted many times. The chain combines TRBV6-2 or TRBV6-3 with TRBJ2-5; D ambiguous. Per the germline V gene, CDR1 is MNHEY and CDR2 is SVGEGT. CDR3 length equals 14 residues. The V end lost 0 bases, the J end lost 3 bases, and 8 bases lay between the germline ends. Here the CDR3 reads CASSYSPYEETQYF. The DNA for the CDR3 is TGTGCCAGCAGTTACTCGCCATATGAAGAGACCCAGTACTTC.

This sequence joins TRBV20-1 and TRBJ1-6; D uncertain. Trimming left V 1 base short and J 3 bases short, with 13 bases between. CDR3 size: 16 residues. The germline CDR1 and CDR2 sequences are DFQATT and SNEGSKA (reference sequence). The CDR3 is CSARGREQNYNSPLHF. CDR3 DNA sequence: TGCAGTGCTAGAGGTAGAGAACAGAACTATAATTCACCCCTCCACTTT.

This clonotype was observed at least ten times. The rearrangement joins TRBV2 to TRBJ1-4; D gene ambiguous. V lost 6 bases, J lost 4 bases, and 9 bases lay in between. Germline V gene lookup returns CDR1 SNHLY and CDR2 FYNNEI. The CDR3 contains 13 residues. As DNA, the CDR3 is TGTGCCAGCAGGGACGGGAATAATGAAAAACTGTTTTTT. Amino acids: CASRDGNNEKLFF. The full variable domain, in which reference TRBV2 and TRBJ1-4 provide the parts outside the CDR3, is EPEVTQTPSHQVTQMGQEVILRCVPISNHLYFYWYRQILGQKVEFLVSFYNNEISEKSEIFDDQFSVERPDGSNFTLKIRSTKLEDSAMYFCASRDGNNEKLFFGSGTQLSVL.

This clonotype has at least ten counts. The rearrangement links TRBV7-8 to TRBJ2-1; 9 bases align to TRBD2. V shed 5 bases, J shed 0 bases, and the junction held 5 bases outside the gene matches. Germline V gives CDR1 SGHVS, CDR2 FQNEAQ. The CDR3 has 16 amino acids. CDR3 coding DNA: TGTGCCAGCAGCCCGACTAGCGGTAGCTCCTACAATGAGCAGTTCTTC. It specifies CASSPTSGSSYNEQFF.